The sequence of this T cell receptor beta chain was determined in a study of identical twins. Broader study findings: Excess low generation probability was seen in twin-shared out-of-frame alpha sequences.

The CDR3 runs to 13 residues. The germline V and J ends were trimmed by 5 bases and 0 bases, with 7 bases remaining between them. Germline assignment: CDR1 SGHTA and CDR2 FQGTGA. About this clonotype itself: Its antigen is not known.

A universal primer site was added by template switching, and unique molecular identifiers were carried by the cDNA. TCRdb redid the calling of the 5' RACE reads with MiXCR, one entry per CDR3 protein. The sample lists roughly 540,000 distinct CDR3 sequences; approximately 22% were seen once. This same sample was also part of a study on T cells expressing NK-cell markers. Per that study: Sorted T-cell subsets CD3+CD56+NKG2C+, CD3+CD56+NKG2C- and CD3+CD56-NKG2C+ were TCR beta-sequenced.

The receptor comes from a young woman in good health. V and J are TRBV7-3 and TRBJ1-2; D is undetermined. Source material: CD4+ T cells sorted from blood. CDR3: CASSAQPNYGYTF. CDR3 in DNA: TGTGCCAGCAGCGCACAGCCTAACTATGGCTACACCTTC.